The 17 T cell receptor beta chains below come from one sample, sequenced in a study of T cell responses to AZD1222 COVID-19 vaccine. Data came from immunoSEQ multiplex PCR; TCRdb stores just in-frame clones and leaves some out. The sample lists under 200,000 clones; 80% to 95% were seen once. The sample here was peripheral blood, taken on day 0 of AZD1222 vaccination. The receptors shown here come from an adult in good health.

CDR3 region: CASSPALGPGSRQGDGYTF. CDR3 DNA sequence: TGTGCCAGCAGCCCTGCCCTGGGTCCTGGGTCGAGACAAGGGGATGGCTACACCTTC. The chain recombines TRBV7-2 with TRBJ1-2; D is possibly TRBD1 (5 bases). This CDR3 contains 19 residues. Trimming left V 5 bases short and J 6 bases short, with 31 bases between. Per the germline V gene, CDR1 is SGHTA and CDR2 is FQGNSA.

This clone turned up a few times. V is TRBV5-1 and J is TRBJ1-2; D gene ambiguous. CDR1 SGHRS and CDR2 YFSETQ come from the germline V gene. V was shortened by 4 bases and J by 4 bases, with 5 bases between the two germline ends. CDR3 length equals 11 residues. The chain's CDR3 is CASSNAYGYTF. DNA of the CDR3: TGCGCCAGCAGCAACGCCTATGGCTACACCTTC.

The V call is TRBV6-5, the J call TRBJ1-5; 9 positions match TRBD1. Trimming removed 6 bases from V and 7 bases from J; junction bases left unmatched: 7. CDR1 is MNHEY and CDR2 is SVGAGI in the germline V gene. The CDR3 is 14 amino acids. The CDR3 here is CASREGQGGQPQHF. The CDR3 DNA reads TGTGCCAGCAGGGAGGGACAGGGAGGACAGCCCCAGCATTTT.

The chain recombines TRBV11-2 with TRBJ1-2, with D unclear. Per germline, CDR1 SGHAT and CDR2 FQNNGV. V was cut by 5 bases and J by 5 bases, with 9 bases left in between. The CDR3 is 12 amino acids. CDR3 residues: CASSSGSYGYTF. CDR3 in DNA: TGTGCCAGCAGCAGTGGCTCATATGGCTACACCTTC. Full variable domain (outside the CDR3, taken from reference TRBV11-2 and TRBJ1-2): EAGVAQSPRYKIIEKRQSVAFWCNPISGHATLYWYQQILGQGPKLLIQFQNNGVVDDSQLPKDRFSAERLKGVDSTLKIQPAKLEDSAVYLCASSSGSYGYTFGSGTRLTVV.

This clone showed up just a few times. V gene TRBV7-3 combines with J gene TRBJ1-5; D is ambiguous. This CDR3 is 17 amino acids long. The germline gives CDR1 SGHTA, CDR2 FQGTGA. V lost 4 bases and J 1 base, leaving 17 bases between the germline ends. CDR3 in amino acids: CASSCPPRECSNQPQHF. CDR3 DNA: TGTGCCAGCAGCTGCCCCCCTAGGGAGTGCAGCAATCAGCCCCAGCATTTT.

The CDR3 coding sequence is TGTGCCAGCAGCTTAGGGGTAGCGGGGGCCAACGTCCTGACTTTC. Protein: CASSLGVAGANVLTF. This chain joins TRBV11-2 and TRBJ2-6; the D gene is possibly TRBD2 (5 bases). The CDR3 spans 15 residues. Germline-derived CDR1 and CDR2 are SGHAT and FQNNGV. Trimming stripped 1 base from V and 4 bases from J, with 8 bases between.

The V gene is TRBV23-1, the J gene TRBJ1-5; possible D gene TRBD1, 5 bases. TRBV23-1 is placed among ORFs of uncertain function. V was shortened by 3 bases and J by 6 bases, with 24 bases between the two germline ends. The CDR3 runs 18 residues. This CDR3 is CASSQVQGVGRVGQPQHF. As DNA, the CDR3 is TGCGCCAGCAGTCAGGTGCAAGGGGTAGGGCGAGTTGGTCAGCCCCAGCATTTT.

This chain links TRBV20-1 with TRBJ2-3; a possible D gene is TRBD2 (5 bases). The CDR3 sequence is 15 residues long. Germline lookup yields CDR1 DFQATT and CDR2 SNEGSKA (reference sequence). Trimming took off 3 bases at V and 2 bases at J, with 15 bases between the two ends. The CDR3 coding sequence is TGCAGTGCTAGTCCGGTCGAGCGGCCCACAGATACGCAGTATTTT. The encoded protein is CSASPVERPTDTQYF.

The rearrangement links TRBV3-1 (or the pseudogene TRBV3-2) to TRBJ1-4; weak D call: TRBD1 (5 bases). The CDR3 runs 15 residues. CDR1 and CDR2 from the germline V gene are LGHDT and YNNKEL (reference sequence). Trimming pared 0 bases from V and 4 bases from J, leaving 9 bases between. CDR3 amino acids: CASSQERGRNEKLFF. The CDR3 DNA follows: TGTGCCAGCAGCCAAGAAAGGGGCCGTAATGAAAAACTGTTTTTT.

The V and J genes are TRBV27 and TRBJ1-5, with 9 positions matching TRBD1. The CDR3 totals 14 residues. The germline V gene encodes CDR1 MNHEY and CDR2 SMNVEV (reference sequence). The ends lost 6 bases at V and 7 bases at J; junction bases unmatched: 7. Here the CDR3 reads CASRRTGVVQPQHF. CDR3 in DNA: TGTGCCAGCAGGCGGACAGGGGTGGTCCAGCCCCAGCATTTT.

The CDR3 sequence: CASSLDTDTEAFF. CDR3 DNA: TGTGCCAGCAGCTTGGATACGGACACTGAAGCTTTCTTT. The rearrangement links TRBV7-3 to TRBJ1-1, with unresolved D. The CDR3 runs to 13 residues. The V gene lost 3 bases and the J gene lost 3 bases, with 8 bases spanning the gap. CDR1 is SGHTA and CDR2 is FQGTGA in the germline V gene.

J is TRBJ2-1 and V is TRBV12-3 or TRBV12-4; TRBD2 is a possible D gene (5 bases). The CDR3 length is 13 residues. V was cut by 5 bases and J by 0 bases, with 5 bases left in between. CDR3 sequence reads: CASSTSSYNEQFF. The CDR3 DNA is TGTGCCAGCAGTACTAGCTCCTACAATGAGCAGTTCTTC.

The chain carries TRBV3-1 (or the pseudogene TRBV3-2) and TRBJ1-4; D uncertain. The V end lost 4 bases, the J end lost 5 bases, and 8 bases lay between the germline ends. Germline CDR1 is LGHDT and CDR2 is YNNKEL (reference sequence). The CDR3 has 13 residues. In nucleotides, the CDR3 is TGTGCCAGCAGCCGCAGAGGGAATGAAAAACTGTTTTTT. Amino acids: CASSRRGNEKLFF.

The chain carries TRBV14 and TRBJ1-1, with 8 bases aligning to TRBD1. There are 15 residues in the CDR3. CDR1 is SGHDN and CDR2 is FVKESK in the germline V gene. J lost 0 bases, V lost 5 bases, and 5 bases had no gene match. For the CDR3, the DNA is TGTGCCAGCAGCGTACACAGGGGGGTGAACACTGAAGCTTTCTTT. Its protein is CASSVHRGVNTEAFF. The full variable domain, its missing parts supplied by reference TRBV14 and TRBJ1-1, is EAGVTQFPSHSVIEKGQTVTLRCDPISGHDNLYWYRRVMGKEIKFLLHFVKESKQDESGMPNNRFLAERTGGTYSTLKVQPAELEDSGVYFCASSVHRGVNTEAFFGQGTRLTVV.

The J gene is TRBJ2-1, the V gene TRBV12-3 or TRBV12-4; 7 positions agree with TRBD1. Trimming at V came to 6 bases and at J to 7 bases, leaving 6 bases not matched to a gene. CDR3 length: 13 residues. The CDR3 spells CASSDSTGNEQFF. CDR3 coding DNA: TGTGCCAGCAGCGATTCGACAGGGAATGAGCAGTTCTTC.

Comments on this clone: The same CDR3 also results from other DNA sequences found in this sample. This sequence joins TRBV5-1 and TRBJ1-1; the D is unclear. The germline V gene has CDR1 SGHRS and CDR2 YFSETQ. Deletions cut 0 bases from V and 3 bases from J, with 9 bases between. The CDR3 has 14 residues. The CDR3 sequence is CASSLEFRDTEAFF. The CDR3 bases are TGCGCCAGCAGCTTGGAGTTCCGCGACACTGAAGCTTTCTTT.

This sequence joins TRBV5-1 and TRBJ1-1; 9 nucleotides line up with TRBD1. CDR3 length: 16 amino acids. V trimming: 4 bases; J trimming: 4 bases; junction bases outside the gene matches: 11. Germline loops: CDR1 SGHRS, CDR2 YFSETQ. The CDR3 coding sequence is TGCGCCAGCAGCCCCGGGACAGGGTGGTTAAGCACTGAAGCTTTCTTT. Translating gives CASSPGTGWLSTEAFF.